This TCR beta chain was documented in a study of blood T cells in healthy people across ages. This clonotype was seen more than once but under ten times. Its cognate antigen is unknown. The sample, 7.5 to 10 milliliters of peripheral blood, was drawn from each donor. The V and J ends lost 4 bases and 0 bases, in that order; junction bases with no gene match: 5. Per the germline V gene, CDR1 is SGHAT and CDR2 is FQNNGV. The length of the CDR3 is 16 residues. Findings of the study overall: The donors' CMV status was not determined, possibly confounding changes in expanded clonotypes. Long-lived donors carried more naive CD4+ cells and greater diversity than aged donors.

A second PCR of roughly 7 to 11 cycles used a sample-barcoded 5' primer and a J-beta primer mix. Every cDNA molecule bore a tag from a template-switch adaptor containing 12 random nucleotides. TCRdb reprocessed the 5' RACE reads with MiXCR, giving one entry per CDR3 protein. This sample has some 1.5 million distinct CDR3 sequences, with about 42% found just once. The rearrangement uses TRBV11-2 and TRBJ2-3, with 9 bases identical to TRBD2. The receptor comes from a woman in her late teens or twenties in good health. The specimen sequenced was blood. The CDR3 DNA reads TGTGCCAGCAGCTCTATTAGCGGGGGAAGCACAGATACGCAGTATTTT. Its protein product is CASSSISGGSTDTQYF.